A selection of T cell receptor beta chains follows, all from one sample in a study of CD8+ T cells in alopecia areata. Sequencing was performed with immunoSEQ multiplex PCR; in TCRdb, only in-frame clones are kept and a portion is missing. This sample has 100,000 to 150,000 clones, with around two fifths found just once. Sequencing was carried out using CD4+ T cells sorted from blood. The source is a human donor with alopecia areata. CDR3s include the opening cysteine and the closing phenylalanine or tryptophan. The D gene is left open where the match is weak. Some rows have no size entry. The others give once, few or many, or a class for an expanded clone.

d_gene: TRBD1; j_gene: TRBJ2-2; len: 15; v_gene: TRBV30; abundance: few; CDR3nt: TGTGCCTGGAGCCGGGACAGGCCGAACACCGGGGAGCTGTTTTTT; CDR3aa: CAWSRDRPNTGELFF
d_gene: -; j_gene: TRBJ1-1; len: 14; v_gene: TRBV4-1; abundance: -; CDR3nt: TGCGCCAGCAGCTCTGGACGGATGAACACTGAAGCTTTCTTT; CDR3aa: CASSSGRMNTEAFF
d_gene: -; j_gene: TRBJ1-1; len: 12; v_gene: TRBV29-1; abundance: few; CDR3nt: TGCAGCGTAGCTGACCTCCCGAATGAAGCTTTCTTT; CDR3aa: CSVADLPNEAFF
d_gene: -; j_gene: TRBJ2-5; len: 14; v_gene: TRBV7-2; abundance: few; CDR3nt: TGTGCCAGCAGCTTAAGACAGATCCAAGAGACCCAGTACTTC; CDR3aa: CASSLRQIQETQYF
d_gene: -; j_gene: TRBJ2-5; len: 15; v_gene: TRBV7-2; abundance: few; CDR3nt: TGTGCCAGCAGCCCACCGGGACTGAGGCAAGAGACCCAGTACTTC; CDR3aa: CASSPPGLRQETQYF
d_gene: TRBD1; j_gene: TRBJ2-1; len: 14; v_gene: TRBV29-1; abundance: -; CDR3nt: TGCAGCGTCCTCCGGACAGGCTCCTACAATGAGCAGTTCTTC; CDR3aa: CSVLRTGSYNEQFF
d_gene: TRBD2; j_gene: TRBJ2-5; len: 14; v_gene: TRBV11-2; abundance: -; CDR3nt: TGTGCCAGCAGCCGCGGGGGGGCAGAAGAGACCCAGTACTTC; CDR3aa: CASSRGGAEETQYF
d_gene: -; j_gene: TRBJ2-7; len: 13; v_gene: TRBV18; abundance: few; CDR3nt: TGTGCCAGCTCAAAGGACTCGTCCTACGAGCAGTACTTC; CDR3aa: CASSKDSSYEQYF
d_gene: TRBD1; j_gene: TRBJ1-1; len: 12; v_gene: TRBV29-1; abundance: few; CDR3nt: TGCAGCGTGAACAGGGGAAGAACTGAAGCTTTCTTT; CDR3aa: CSVNRGRTEAFF
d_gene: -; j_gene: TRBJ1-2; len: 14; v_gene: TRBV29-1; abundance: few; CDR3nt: TGCAGCGTTGTGACTGTCGGAGGTAACTATGGCTACACCTTC; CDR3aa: CSVVTVGGNYGYTF
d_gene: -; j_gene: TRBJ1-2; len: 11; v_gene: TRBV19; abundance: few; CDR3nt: TGTGCCAGTAGGAAGACCCATGGCTACACCTTC; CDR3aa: CASRKTHGYTF
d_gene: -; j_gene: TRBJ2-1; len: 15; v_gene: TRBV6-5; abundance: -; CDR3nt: TGTGCCAGCAGTCTCGTAGCGGCGTCCTACAATGAGCAGTTCTTC; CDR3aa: CASSLVAASYNEQFF
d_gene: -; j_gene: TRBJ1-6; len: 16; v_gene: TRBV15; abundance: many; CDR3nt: TGTGCCACCAGCCATCCGAATACACGGGTTAATTCACCCCTCCACTTT; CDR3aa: CATSHPNTRVNSPLHF
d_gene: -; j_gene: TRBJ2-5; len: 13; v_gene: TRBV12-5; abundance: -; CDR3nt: TGTGCTAGTGGTTTGGGAGCAGAAGAGACCCAGTACTTC; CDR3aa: CASGLGAEETQYF
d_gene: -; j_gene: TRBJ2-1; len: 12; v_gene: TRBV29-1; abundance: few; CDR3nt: TGCAGCGTCCGGACAGCCCCTGGTGAGCAGTTCTTC; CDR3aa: CSVRTAPGEQFF
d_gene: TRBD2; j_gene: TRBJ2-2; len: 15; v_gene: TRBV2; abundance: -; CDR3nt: TGTGCCAGCAGTGTGGCGGGAGTCAGGACCGGGGAGCTGTTTTTT; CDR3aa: CASSVAGVRTGELFF
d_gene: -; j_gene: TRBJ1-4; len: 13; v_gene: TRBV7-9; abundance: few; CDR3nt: TGTGCCAGCAGCCTAGGGAGTAATGAAAAACTGTTTTTT; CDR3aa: CASSLGSNEKLFF
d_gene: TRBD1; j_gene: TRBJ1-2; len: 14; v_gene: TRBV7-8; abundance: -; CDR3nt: TGTGCCAGCAGCTTCGACAGGGGGACCGGTGGCTACACCTTC; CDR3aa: CASSFDRGTGGYTF
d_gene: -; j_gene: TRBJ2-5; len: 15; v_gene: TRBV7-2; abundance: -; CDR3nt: TGTGCCAGCAGCTTAAAGAATAGGGTCCGGGAGACCCAGTACTTC; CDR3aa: CASSLKNRVRETQYF
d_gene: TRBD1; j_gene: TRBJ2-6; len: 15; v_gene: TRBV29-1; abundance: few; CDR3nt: TGCAGCGTTCTATCGACAGGGTCTGGGGCCAACGTCCTGACTTTC; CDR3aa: CSVLSTGSGANVLTF
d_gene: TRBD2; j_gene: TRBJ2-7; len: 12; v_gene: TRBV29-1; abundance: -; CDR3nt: TGCAGCGTTGGGGGGGGGACCAACGAGCAGTACTTC; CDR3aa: CSVGGGTNEQYF
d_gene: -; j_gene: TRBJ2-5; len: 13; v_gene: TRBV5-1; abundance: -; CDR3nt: TGCGCCAGCAGCTTGGGTGCCAAAGGGACCCAGTACTTC; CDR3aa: CASSLGAKGTQYF
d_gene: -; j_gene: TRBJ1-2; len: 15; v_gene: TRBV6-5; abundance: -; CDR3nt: TGTGCCAGCAGCCCCTTGGCGGCAGGGGCACATGGCTACACCTTC; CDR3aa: CASSPLAAGAHGYTF
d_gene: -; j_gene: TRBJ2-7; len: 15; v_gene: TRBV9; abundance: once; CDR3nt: TGTGCCAGCAGCGTCTCTCCCACCGAGGGTTACGAGCAGTACTTC; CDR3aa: CASSVSPTEGYEQYF
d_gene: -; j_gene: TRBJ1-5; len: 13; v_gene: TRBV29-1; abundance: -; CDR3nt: TGCAGCGTTGAGGTACAACCCAATCAGCCCCAGCATTTT; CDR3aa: CSVEVQPNQPQHF
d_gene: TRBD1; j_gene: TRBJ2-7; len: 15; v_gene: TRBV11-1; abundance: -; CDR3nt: TGTGCCAGCAGCTCCGGGACAGGGATGGGCTACGAGCAGTACTTC; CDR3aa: CASSSGTGMGYEQYF
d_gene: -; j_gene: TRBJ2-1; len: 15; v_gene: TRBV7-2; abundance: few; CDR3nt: TGTGCCAGCAGCCGCTGGGGGGGCCCTCCCGGTGAGCAGTTCTTC; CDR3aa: CASSRWGGPPGEQFF
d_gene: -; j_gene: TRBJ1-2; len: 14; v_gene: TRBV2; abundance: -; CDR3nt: TGTGCCAGCAGAAGGACAGTGGAGGACTATGGCTACACCTTC; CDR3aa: CASRRTVEDYGYTF
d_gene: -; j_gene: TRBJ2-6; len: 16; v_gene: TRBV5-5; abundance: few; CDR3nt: TGTGCCAGCAGCTCCGGGGGACAGTCTGGGGCCAACGTCCTGACTTTC; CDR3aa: CASSSGGQSGANVLTF
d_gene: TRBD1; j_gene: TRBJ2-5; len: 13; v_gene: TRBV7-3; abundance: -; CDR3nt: TGTGCCAGCAGCAAGGGACAGGGAGAGACCCAGTACTTC; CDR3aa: CASSKGQGETQYF
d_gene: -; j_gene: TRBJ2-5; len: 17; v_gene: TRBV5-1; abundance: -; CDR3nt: TGCGCCAGCAGCTTGGGAATGGCAGGGGTGGGCCAAGAGACCCAGTACTTC; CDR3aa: CASSLGMAGVGQETQYF
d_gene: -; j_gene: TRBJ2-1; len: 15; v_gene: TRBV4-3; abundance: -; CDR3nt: TGCGCCAGCAGCCCAGGTGGAATGGGGTACAATGAGCAGTTCTTC; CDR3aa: CASSPGGMGYNEQFF
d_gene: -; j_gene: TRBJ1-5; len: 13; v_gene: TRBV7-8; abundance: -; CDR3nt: TGTGCCAGCAGCTCGGACGGCAATCAGCCCCAGCATTTT; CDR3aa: CASSSDGNQPQHF
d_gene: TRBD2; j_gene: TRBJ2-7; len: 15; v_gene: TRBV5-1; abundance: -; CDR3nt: TGCGCCAGCAGCCCGCTAGCGGTTCTGGCCGGGGAGCAGTACTTC; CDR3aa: CASSPLAVLAGEQYF
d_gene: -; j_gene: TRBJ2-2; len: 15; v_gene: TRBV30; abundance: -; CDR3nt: TGTGCCTGGAAGGGGGGGCGGACGAACACCGGGGAGCTGTTTTTT; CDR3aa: CAWKGGRTNTGELFF
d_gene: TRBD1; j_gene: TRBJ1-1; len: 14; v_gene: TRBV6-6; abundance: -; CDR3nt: TGTGCCAGCAGTCCACAGGGGGCCTCCTCTGAAGCTTTCTTT; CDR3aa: CASSPQGASSEAFF
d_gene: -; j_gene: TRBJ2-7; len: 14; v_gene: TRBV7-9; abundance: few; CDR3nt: TGTGCCAGCAGCGAACTTCCATCGTTTAGCGAGCAGTACTTC; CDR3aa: CASSELPSFSEQYF
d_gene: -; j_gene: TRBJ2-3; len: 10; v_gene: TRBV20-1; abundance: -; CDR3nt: TGCAGTGCTAGGAAAGATACGCAGTATTTT; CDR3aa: CSARKDTQYF
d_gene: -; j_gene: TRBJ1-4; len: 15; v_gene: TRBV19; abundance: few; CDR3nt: TGTGCCAGTACAACCGGGGTGGCAACTAATGAAAAACTGTTTTTT; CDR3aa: CASTTGVATNEKLFF
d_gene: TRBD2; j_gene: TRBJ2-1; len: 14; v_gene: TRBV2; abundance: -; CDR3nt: TGTGCCAGCAACCCCGCGGGAGGGCCGGGTGAGCAGTTCTTC; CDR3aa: CASNPAGGPGEQFF
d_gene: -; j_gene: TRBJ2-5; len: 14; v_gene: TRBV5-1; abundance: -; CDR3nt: TGCGCCAGCAGCGGTGGACAGCTACAAGAGACCCAGTACTTC; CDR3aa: CASSGGQLQETQYF